These T cell receptor beta chains were read from a single sample in a study of human T cells and chemical hapten exposure. MiXCR, applied by TCRdb to the RACE reads, yields one record per CDR3 protein. The table shows approximately 80,000 distinct CDR3 sequences, with 13% occurring only once. The sample here was whole blood, taken in connection with sensitization to the hapten diphenylcyclopropenone (DPC). These receptors all stem from a woman between 45 and 60 years old with alopecia areata. Some clones in this sample may be carry-over from other donors' samples. CDR3s include the opening cysteine and the closing phenylalanine or tryptophan. The D gene is left open where the match is weak. Clone size is shown for a subset of rows, as once, few, many or a class of expanded clone.

D	V	J	size	CDR3	DNA
NA	TRBV4-1	TRBJ2-7	NA	CASSDLGERYEQYF	TGCGCCAGCAGCGACTTAGGGGAGAGGTACGAGCAGTACTTC
NA	TRBV20-1	TRBJ2-1	many	CSARHSGNNEQFF	TGCAGTGCTAGACACTCTGGGAACAATGAGCAGTTCTTC
TRBD2	TRBV5-1	TRBJ2-1	many	CASSLGGGLGNNEQFF	TGCGCCAGCAGCTTGGGCGGGGGACTAGGTAACAATGAGCAGTTCTTC
TRBD1	TRBV24-1	TRBJ2-1	NA	CATSWRGTGMENEQFF	TGTGCCACCTCTTGGAGGGGGACAGGGATGGAGAATGAGCAGTTCTTC
NA	TRBV20-1	TRBJ1-1	few	CSARRRNTEAFF	TGCAGTGCTAGACGGAGGAACACTGAAGCTTTCTTT
TRBD2	TRBV2	TRBJ2-1	many	CASRDPGLGYEQFF	TGTGCCAGCAGGGATCCGGGACTAGGTTATGAGCAGTTCTTC
NA	TRBV30	TRBJ2-3	few	CAWSVQAVGDTQYF	TGTGCCTGGAGTGTACAAGCAGTTGGTGATACGCAGTATTTT
TRBD2	TRBV29-1	TRBJ2-3	many	CSVGMTSGSHPTTQYF	TGCAGCGTTGGAATGACTAGCGGATCCCACCCGACCACGCAGTATTTT
NA	TRBV7-9	TRBJ2-7	many	CASSLALTDSYEQYF	TGTGCCAGCAGCTTGGCCCTGACGGATTCCTACGAGCAGTACTTC
TRBD1	TRBV29-1	TRBJ2-6	many	CSVGQNSGANVLTF	TGCAGCGTGGGACAGAACTCTGGGGCCAACGTCCTGACTTTC
TRBD2	TRBV29-1	TRBJ2-3	NA	CSVEDPTPRGNTDTQYF	TGCAGCGTTGAAGATCCCACCCCGCGGGGGAACACAGATACGCAGTATTTT
NA	TRBV21-1	TRBJ2-3	few	CASSKKRTWTTPSTDTQYF	TGTGCCAGCAGCAAAAAGAGGACCTGGACGACTCCTAGCACAGATACGCAGTATTTT
TRBD1	TRBV12-3/TRBV12-4	TRBJ2-2	many	CATSWTGTTGELFF	TGTGCCACCAGCTGGACAGGGACCACCGGGGAGCTGTTTTTT
TRBD1	TRBV4-1	TRBJ2-3	few	CASSPLGQGLTDTQYF	TGCGCCAGCAGCCCTCTGGGACAGGGCCTCACAGATACGCAGTATTTT
NA	TRBV5-5	TRBJ2-7	NA	CASSLHQAPYYEQYF	TGTGCCAGCAGCCTACACCAGGCCCCCTACTACGAGCAGTACTTC
NA	TRBV27	TRBJ1-2	few	CASSPKGRFGYTF	TGTGCCAGCAGCCCCAAAGGGCGCTTTGGCTACACCTTC
TRBD1	TRBV7-2	TRBJ2-2	NA	CASSSRQGTGELFF	TGTGCCAGCAGCTCGAGACAGGGGACCGGGGAGCTGTTTTTT
NA	TRBV20-1	TRBJ2-7	many	CSARDTSGSSYEQYF	TGCAGTGCTAGAGATACCTCGGGCAGCTCCTACGAGCAGTACTTC
NA	TRBV12-3/TRBV12-4	TRBJ1-3	many	CASSLRGSGNTIYF	TGTGCCAGCAGTTTGAGGGGGTCCGGAAACACCATATATTTT
TRBD2	TRBV20-1	TRBJ2-5	once	CSARTGLAGLETQYF	TGCAGTGCTAGAACGGGGCTAGCGGGCTTAGAGACCCAGTACTTC
NA	TRBV29-1	TRBJ2-7	many	CSVGLEGREQYF	TGCAGCGTTGGACTAGAAGGACGCGAGCAGTACTTC
NA	TRBV18	TRBJ1-5	few	CASSQGSISNQPQHF	TGTGCCAGCTCGCAGGGCTCTATTAGCAATCAGCCCCAGCATTTT
NA	TRBV3-1	TRBJ2-3	NA	CASKPRGLAGWGDTQYF	TGTGCCAGCAAGCCAAGGGGGCTAGCGGGTTGGGGAGATACGCAGTATTTT
NA	TRBV20-1	TRBJ1-2	NA	CSARDPGPSQRGYTF	TGCAGTGCTAGAGATCCAGGCCCCTCGCAACGGGGCTACACCTTC